These T cell receptor beta chains were read from a single sample in a study of cytomegalovirus exposure and HLA in healthy donors. TCRdb's table, derived via immunoSEQ multiplex PCR, lists solely in-frame clones and lacks some. The sample consists of around 120,000 clones, 75% to 80% of them appearing once. What was sequenced was PBMCs. The origin of the receptors is a woman younger than 45 in good health and CMV-seropositive. Each CDR3 is given with its conserved first and last residue. D genes are given only for firm matches. The size of a clone is reported for some rows only, either as once, few or many, or as a class for expanded clones.

CDR3aa: CASSPGQGNTGELFF; CDR3nt: TGTGCCAGCAGCCCCGGACAGGGAAACACCGGGGAGCTGTTTTTT; len: 15; d_gene: TRBD1; j_gene: TRBJ2-2; v_gene: TRBV4-2; abundance: -
CDR3aa: CAWSVAGDYQETQYF; CDR3nt: TGTGCCTGGAGTGTAGCTGGGGACTACCAAGAGACCCAGTACTTC; len: 15; d_gene: -; j_gene: TRBJ2-5; v_gene: TRBV30; abundance: -
CDR3aa: CASLVSGDTEAFF; CDR3nt: TGTGCCAGCTTAGTATCGGGGGACACTGAAGCTTTCTTT; len: 13; d_gene: -; j_gene: TRBJ1-1; v_gene: TRBV6-1; abundance: few
CDR3aa: CASSQDWKRGHSEQYF; CDR3nt: TGCGCCAGCAGCCAAGATTGGAAAAGGGGTCACTCGGAGCAGTACTTC; len: 16; d_gene: -; j_gene: TRBJ2-7; v_gene: TRBV4-3; abundance: -
CDR3aa: CASSQAPGETQYF; CDR3nt: TGTGCCAGCAGCCAAGCCCCTGGAGAGACCCAGTACTTC; len: 13; d_gene: -; j_gene: TRBJ2-5; v_gene: TRBV7-7; abundance: -
CDR3aa: CASSIDRSSHGELFF; CDR3nt: TGTGCCAGTAGTATAGATCGGTCTAGCCACGGGGAGCTGTTTTTT; len: 15; d_gene: -; j_gene: TRBJ2-2; v_gene: TRBV19; abundance: -
CDR3aa: CASREGLTAGELFF; CDR3nt: TGCGCCAGCAGAGAGGGTTTAACGGCCGGGGAGCTGTTTTTT; len: 14; d_gene: -; j_gene: TRBJ2-2; v_gene: TRBV4-3; abundance: once
CDR3aa: CSVDSGDTQYF; CDR3nt: TGCAGCGTTGATTCGGGAGATACGCAGTATTTT; len: 11; d_gene: -; j_gene: TRBJ2-3; v_gene: TRBV29-1; abundance: -
CDR3aa: CSVGKSSYEQYF; CDR3nt: TGCAGCGTTGGTAAGAGCTCCTACGAGCAGTACTTC; len: 12; d_gene: -; j_gene: TRBJ2-7; v_gene: TRBV29-1; abundance: once
CDR3aa: CASSQNRGLYEQYF; CDR3nt: TGTGCCAGCAGCCAAAACAGGGGACTCTACGAGCAGTACTTC; len: 14; d_gene: -; j_gene: TRBJ2-7; v_gene: TRBV14; abundance: -
CDR3aa: CASSPTQGAVYEQYF; CDR3nt: TGCGCCAGCAGTCCAACACAGGGGGCGGTCTACGAGCAGTACTTC; len: 15; d_gene: TRBD1; j_gene: TRBJ2-7; v_gene: TRBV5-1; abundance: -
CDR3aa: CASSQGILGNTIYF; CDR3nt: TGTGCCAGCAGTCAGGGGATACTCGGAAACACCATATATTTT; len: 14; d_gene: -; j_gene: TRBJ1-3; v_gene: TRBV6-5; abundance: -
CDR3aa: CASSFESVYGYTF; CDR3nt: TGCGCCAGCAGCTTTGAGTCCGTCTATGGCTACACCTTC; len: 13; d_gene: -; j_gene: TRBJ1-2; v_gene: TRBV5-1; abundance: -
CDR3aa: CATSRDIGNGGAFETQYF; CDR3nt: TGTGCCACCAGCAGAGATATTGGTAACGGGGGGGCGTTCGAGACCCAGTACTTC; len: 18; d_gene: TRBD2; j_gene: TRBJ2-5; v_gene: TRBV15; abundance: -
CDR3aa: CASSRQVDTQYF; CDR3nt: TGTGCCAGCTCACGGCAGGTAGATACGCAGTATTTT; len: 12; d_gene: -; j_gene: TRBJ2-3; v_gene: TRBV18; abundance: -
CDR3aa: CASSYLTGHTEAFF; CDR3nt: TGTGCCAGCAGTTACCTGACAGGGCACACTGAAGCTTTCTTT; len: 14; d_gene: TRBD1; j_gene: TRBJ1-1; v_gene: TRBV5-4; abundance: -
CDR3aa: CATSRGGLNYNSPLHF; CDR3nt: TGTGCCACCAGCAGAGGAGGGTTGAACTATAATTCACCCCTCCACTTT; len: 16; d_gene: -; j_gene: TRBJ1-6; v_gene: TRBV15; abundance: -
CDR3aa: CASSQEGGGPNEKLFF; CDR3nt: TGCGCCAGCAGCCAAGAAGGGGGGGGACCTAATGAAAAACTGTTTTTT; len: 16; d_gene: -; j_gene: TRBJ1-4; v_gene: TRBV4-3; abundance: few
CDR3aa: CASSGGLAGYNEQFF; CDR3nt: TGTGCCAGCAGTGGGGGACTAGCGGGGTACAATGAGCAGTTCTTC; len: 15; d_gene: TRBD2; j_gene: TRBJ2-1; v_gene: TRBV25-1; abundance: -
CDR3aa: CASSLGRRDRIYNEQFF; CDR3nt: TGTGCCAGCAGCTTAGGCCGACGGGACAGGATCTACAATGAGCAGTTCTTC; len: 17; d_gene: TRBD1; j_gene: TRBJ2-1; v_gene: TRBV7-9; abundance: -
CDR3aa: CSVIGLAIGETQYF; CDR3nt: TGCAGCGTTATCGGACTAGCGATTGGAGAGACCCAGTACTTC; len: 14; d_gene: TRBD2; j_gene: TRBJ2-5; v_gene: TRBV29-1; abundance: -
CDR3aa: CSVEWRGASTDTQYF; CDR3nt: TGCAGCGTTGAGTGGCGGGGCGCTAGCACAGATACGCAGTATTTT; len: 15; d_gene: -; j_gene: TRBJ2-3; v_gene: TRBV29-1; abundance: -
CDR3aa: CASSPTGKGSGANVLTF; CDR3nt: TGTGCCAGCAGTCCTACAGGGAAGGGCTCTGGGGCCAACGTCCTGACTTTC; len: 17; d_gene: -; j_gene: TRBJ2-6; v_gene: TRBV28; abundance: -
CDR3aa: CASSRGGGFINTGELFF; CDR3nt: TGCGCCAGCAGCCGAGGAGGAGGATTCATAAACACCGGGGAGCTGTTTTTT; len: 17; d_gene: -; j_gene: TRBJ2-2; v_gene: TRBV5-1; abundance: -
CDR3aa: CASSQALQGTNEKLFF; CDR3nt: TGTGCCAGCAGCCAAGCCCTACAGGGAACTAATGAAAAACTGTTTTTT; len: 16; d_gene: -; j_gene: TRBJ1-4; v_gene: TRBV4-2; abundance: -
CDR3aa: CASSRQGGYTF; CDR3nt: TGTGCCAGCAGTAGACAGGGGGGCTACACCTTC; len: 11; d_gene: TRBD1; j_gene: TRBJ1-2; v_gene: TRBV6-6; abundance: few
CDR3aa: CASSQGPGQGLYEQYF; CDR3nt: TGCGCCAGCAGCCAAGGACCGGGACAGGGATTGTACGAGCAGTACTTC; len: 16; d_gene: TRBD1; j_gene: TRBJ2-7; v_gene: TRBV4-1; abundance: -
CDR3aa: CASSRKSGGAANEQFF; CDR3nt: TGTGCCAGCAGCCGAAAAAGCGGGGGGGCCGCAAATGAGCAGTTCTTC; len: 16; d_gene: TRBD2; j_gene: TRBJ2-1; v_gene: TRBV4-2; abundance: -
CDR3aa: CASSRGQGNEQFF; CDR3nt: TGCGCCAGCAGCCGAGGACAGGGGAATGAGCAGTTCTTC; len: 13; d_gene: TRBD1; j_gene: TRBJ2-1; v_gene: TRBV4-1; abundance: -
CDR3aa: CASSERGALEETQYF; CDR3nt: TGTGCCAGCAGCGAGCGGGGGGCACTAGAAGAGACCCAGTACTTC; len: 15; d_gene: TRBD2; j_gene: TRBJ2-5; v_gene: TRBV9; abundance: -
CDR3aa: CASSLSPRTGELFF; CDR3nt: TGTGCCAGCAGCTTATCCCCGCGGACCGGGGAGCTGTTTTTT; len: 14; d_gene: -; j_gene: TRBJ2-2; v_gene: TRBV7-3; abundance: once
CDR3aa: CASSHVIQGRTNEKLFF; CDR3nt: TGCGCCAGCAGCCACGTAATTCAGGGGCGAACTAATGAAAAACTGTTTTTT; len: 17; d_gene: -; j_gene: TRBJ1-4; v_gene: TRBV4-1; abundance: -
CDR3aa: CARQGGDQPQHF; CDR3nt: TGTGCCAGACAAGGGGGGGATCAGCCCCAGCATTTT; len: 12; d_gene: -; j_gene: TRBJ1-5; v_gene: TRBV6-1; abundance: few
CDR3aa: CASSQKRAYSNQPQHF; CDR3nt: TGCGCCAGCAGCCAAAAGAGGGCCTATAGCAATCAGCCCCAGCATTTT; len: 16; d_gene: -; j_gene: TRBJ1-5; v_gene: TRBV4-3; abundance: -
CDR3aa: CASSPQGTKNIQYF; CDR3nt: TGTGCCAGCAGCCCACAGGGGACTAAAAACATTCAGTACTTC; len: 14; d_gene: -; j_gene: TRBJ2-4; v_gene: TRBV14; abundance: -
CDR3aa: CASRKRGPGGLVNTEAFF; CDR3nt: TGTGCCAGCAGGAAAAGGGGGCCAGGGGGCTTAGTGAACACTGAAGCTTTCTTT; len: 18; d_gene: TRBD1; j_gene: TRBJ1-1; v_gene: TRBV2; abundance: -
CDR3aa: CASSQRADNEKLFF; CDR3nt: TGTGCCAGCTCTCAGCGGGCGGACAATGAAAAACTGTTTTTT; len: 14; d_gene: -; j_gene: TRBJ1-4; v_gene: TRBV18; abundance: -
CDR3aa: CASSEALGGAHSPLHF; CDR3nt: TGTGCCAGCAGTGAAGCGCTTGGCGGGGCGCACTCACCCCTCCACTTT; len: 16; d_gene: -; j_gene: TRBJ1-6; v_gene: TRBV2; abundance: few
CDR3aa: CASSQAAGGRRDTQYF; CDR3nt: TGTGCCAGCAGCCAAGCAGCGGGGGGCCGAAGGGATACGCAGTATTTT; len: 16; d_gene: TRBD2; j_gene: TRBJ2-3; v_gene: TRBV4-2; abundance: -
CDR3aa: CASSFPGQGAEGYTF; CDR3nt: TGTGCCAGCAGTTTTCCGGGACAGGGGGCGGAAGGCTACACCTTC; len: 15; d_gene: TRBD1; j_gene: TRBJ1-2; v_gene: TRBV5-6; abundance: -
CDR3aa: CASRPPRSSYNEQFF; CDR3nt: TGCGCCAGCAGGCCCCCCCGGAGCTCCTACAATGAGCAGTTCTTC; len: 15; d_gene: -; j_gene: TRBJ2-1; v_gene: TRBV10-2; abundance: -
CDR3aa: CASSLGGLQGALEQYF; CDR3nt: TGTGCCAGCAGCTTAGGGGGTCTCCAGGGGGCTCTCGAGCAGTACTTC; len: 16; d_gene: TRBD1; j_gene: TRBJ2-7; v_gene: TRBV11-2; abundance: -
CDR3aa: CASSPRSTEAFF; CDR3nt: TGTGCCAGTAGTCCAAGGAGCACTGAAGCTTTCTTT; len: 12; d_gene: -; j_gene: TRBJ1-1; v_gene: TRBV19; abundance: few
CDR3aa: CASSLDGTTYSGNTIYF; CDR3nt: TGTGCCAGCAGCTTAGACGGGACAACGTACTCTGGAAACACCATATATTTT; len: 17; d_gene: -; j_gene: TRBJ1-3; v_gene: TRBV7-2; abundance: few
CDR3aa: CASSQTQGGDYGYTF; CDR3nt: TGCGCCAGCAGCCAAACGCAAGGGGGTGACTATGGCTACACCTTC; len: 15; d_gene: -; j_gene: TRBJ1-2; v_gene: TRBV4-3; abundance: once
CDR3aa: CASSFNRGPETQYF; CDR3nt: TGTGCCAGCAGCTTTAACAGGGGGCCGGAGACCCAGTACTTC; len: 14; d_gene: TRBD1; j_gene: TRBJ2-5; v_gene: TRBV11-2; abundance: few
CDR3aa: CASNRRGIQPQHF; CDR3nt: TGTGCCAGCAACCGCAGGGGGATTCAGCCCCAGCATTTT; len: 13; d_gene: TRBD1; j_gene: TRBJ1-5; v_gene: TRBV6-6; abundance: -
CDR3aa: CASSLDWAGNGYTF; CDR3nt: TGTGCCAGCAGCTTAGACTGGGCGGGAAATGGCTACACCTTC; len: 14; d_gene: -; j_gene: TRBJ1-2; v_gene: TRBV7-2; abundance: -
CDR3aa: CASSLSGGQETQYF; CDR3nt: TGCGCCAGCAGCTTAAGCGGGGGGCAAGAGACCCAGTACTTC; len: 14; d_gene: TRBD2; j_gene: TRBJ2-5; v_gene: TRBV5-1; abundance: -
CDR3aa: CASSLEPISGNTIYF; CDR3nt: TGTGCCAGCAGCCTGGAGCCGATCTCTGGAAACACCATATATTTT; len: 15; d_gene: -; j_gene: TRBJ1-3; v_gene: TRBV5-5; abundance: -
CDR3aa: CASRLADTEAFF; CDR3nt: TGTGCCAGCCGACTTGCGGACACTGAAGCTTTCTTT; len: 12; d_gene: -; j_gene: TRBJ1-1; v_gene: TRBV6-6; abundance: few
CDR3aa: CASSLTGQGSNEQYF; CDR3nt: TGCGCCAGCAGCCTGACGGGACAGGGGTCCAACGAGCAGTACTTC; len: 15; d_gene: TRBD1; j_gene: TRBJ2-7; v_gene: TRBV5-1; abundance: -
CDR3aa: CASSKGDTDTQYF; CDR3nt: TGTGCCAGTAGTAAAGGGGACACAGATACGCAGTATTTT; len: 13; d_gene: -; j_gene: TRBJ2-3; v_gene: TRBV19; abundance: -
CDR3aa: CASSSDGGPTDTQYF; CDR3nt: TGTGCCAGCAGTTCAGACGGGGGGCCCACAGATACGCAGTATTTT; len: 15; d_gene: -; j_gene: TRBJ2-3; v_gene: TRBV6-5; abundance: -
CDR3aa: CASRTAGGWGEAFF; CDR3nt: TGTGCCAGTCGGACTGCAGGGGGGTGGGGCGAAGCTTTCTTT; len: 14; d_gene: TRBD1; j_gene: TRBJ1-1; v_gene: TRBV19; abundance: -